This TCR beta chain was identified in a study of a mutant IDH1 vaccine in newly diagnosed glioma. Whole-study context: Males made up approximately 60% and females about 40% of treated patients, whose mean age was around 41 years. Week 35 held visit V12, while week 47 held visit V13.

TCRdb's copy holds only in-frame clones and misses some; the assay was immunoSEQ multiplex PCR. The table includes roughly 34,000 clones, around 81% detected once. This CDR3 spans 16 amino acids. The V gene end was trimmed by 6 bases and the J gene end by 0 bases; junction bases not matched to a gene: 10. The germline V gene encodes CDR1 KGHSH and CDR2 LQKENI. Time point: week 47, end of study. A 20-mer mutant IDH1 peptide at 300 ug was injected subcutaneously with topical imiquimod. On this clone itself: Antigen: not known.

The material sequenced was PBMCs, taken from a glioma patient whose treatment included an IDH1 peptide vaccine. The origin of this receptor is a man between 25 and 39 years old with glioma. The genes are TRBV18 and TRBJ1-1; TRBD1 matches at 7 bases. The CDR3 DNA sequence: TGTGCCAGCTCGCGAGGAGGGGGCGAAGTGAACACTGAAGCTTTCTTT. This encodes CASSRGGGEVNTEAFF.